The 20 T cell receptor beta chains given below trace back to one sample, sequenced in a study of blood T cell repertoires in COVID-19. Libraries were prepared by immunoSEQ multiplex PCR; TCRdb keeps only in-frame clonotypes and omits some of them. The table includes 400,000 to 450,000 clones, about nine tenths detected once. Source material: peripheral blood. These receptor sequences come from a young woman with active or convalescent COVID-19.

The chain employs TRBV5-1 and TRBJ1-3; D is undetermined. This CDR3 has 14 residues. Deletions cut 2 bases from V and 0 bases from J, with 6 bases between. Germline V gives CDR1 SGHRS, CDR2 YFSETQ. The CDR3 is CASSFQDSGNTIYF. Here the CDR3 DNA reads TGCGCCAGCAGCTTTCAGGACTCTGGAAACACCATATATTTT.

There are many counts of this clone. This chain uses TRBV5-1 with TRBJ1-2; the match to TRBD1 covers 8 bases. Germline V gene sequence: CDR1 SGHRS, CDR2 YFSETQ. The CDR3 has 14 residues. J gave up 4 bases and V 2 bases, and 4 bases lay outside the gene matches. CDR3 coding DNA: TGCGCCAGCAGCTTATACACAGGGGGCTATGGCTACACCTTC. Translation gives CASSLYTGGYGYTF. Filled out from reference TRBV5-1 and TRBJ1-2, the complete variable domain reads KAGVTQTPRYLIKTRGQQVTLSCSPISGHRSVSWYQQTPGQGLQFLFEYFSETQRNKGNFPGRFSGRQFSNSRSEMNVSTLELGDSALYLCASSLYTGGYGYTFGSGTRLTVV.

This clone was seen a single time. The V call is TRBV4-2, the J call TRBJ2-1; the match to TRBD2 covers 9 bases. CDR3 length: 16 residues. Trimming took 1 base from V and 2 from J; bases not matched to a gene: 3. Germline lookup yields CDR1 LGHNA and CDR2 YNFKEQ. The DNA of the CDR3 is TGTGCCAGCAGCCAAGTAGCGGGAGACACCTACAATGAGCAGTTCTTC. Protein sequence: CASSQVAGDTYNEQFF.

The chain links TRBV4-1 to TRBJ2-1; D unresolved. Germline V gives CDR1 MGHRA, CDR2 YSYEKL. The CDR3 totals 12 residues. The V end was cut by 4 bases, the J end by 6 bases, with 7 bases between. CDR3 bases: TGCGCCAGCAGCCCCTACGGCAATGAGCAGTTCTTC. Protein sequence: CASSPYGNEQFF.

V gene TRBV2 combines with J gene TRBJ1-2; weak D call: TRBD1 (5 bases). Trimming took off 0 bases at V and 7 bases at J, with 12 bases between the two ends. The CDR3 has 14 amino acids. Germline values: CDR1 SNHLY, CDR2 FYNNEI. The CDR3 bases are TGTGCCAGCAGTGAAGCGGGGGGGGTTTCTGGCTACACCTTC. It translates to CASSEAGGVSGYTF.

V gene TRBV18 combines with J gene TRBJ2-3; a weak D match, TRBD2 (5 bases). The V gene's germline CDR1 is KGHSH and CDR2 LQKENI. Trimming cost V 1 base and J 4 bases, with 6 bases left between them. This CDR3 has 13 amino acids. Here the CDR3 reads CASSPLGADTQYF. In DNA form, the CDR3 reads TGTGCCAGCTCACCACTCGGGGCAGATACGCAGTATTTT.

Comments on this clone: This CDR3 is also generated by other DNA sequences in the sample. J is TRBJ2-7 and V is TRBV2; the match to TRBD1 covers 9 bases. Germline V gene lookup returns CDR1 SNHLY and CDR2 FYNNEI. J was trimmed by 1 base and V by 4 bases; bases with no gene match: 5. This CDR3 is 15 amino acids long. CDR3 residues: CASSADRGSSYEQYF. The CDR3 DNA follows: TGTGCCAGCAGTGCTGACAGGGGGTCTTCCTACGAGCAGTACTTC. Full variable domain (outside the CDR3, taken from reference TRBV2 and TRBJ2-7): EPEVTQTPSHQVTQMGQEVILRCVPISNHLYFYWYRQILGQKVEFLVSFYNNEISEKSEIFDDQFSVERPDGSNFTLKIRSTKLEDSAMYFCASSADRGSSYEQYFGPGTRLTVT.

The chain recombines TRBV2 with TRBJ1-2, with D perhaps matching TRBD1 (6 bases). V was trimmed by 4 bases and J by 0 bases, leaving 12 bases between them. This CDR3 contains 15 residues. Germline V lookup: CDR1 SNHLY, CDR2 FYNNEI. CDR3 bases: TGTGCCAGCAGTGCAGGGGCGCTAACTAACTATGGCTACACCTTC. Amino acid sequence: CASSAGALTNYGYTF. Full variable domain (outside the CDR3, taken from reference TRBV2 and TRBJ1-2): EPEVTQTPSHQVTQMGQEVILRCVPISNHLYFYWYRQILGQKVEFLVSFYNNEISEKSEIFDDQFSVERPDGSNFTLKIRSTKLEDSAMYFCASSAGALTNYGYTFGSGTRLTVV.

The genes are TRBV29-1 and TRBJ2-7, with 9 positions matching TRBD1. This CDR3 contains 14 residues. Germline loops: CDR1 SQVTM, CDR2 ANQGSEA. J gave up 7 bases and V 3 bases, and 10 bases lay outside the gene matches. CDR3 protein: CSVEKGQGSGEQYF. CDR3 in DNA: TGCAGCGTTGAGAAGGGACAGGGAAGCGGGGAGCAGTACTTC.

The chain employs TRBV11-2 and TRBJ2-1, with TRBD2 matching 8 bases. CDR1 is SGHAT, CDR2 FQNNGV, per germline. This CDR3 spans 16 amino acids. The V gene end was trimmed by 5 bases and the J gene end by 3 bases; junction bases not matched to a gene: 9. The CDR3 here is CASSPLGRGDYNEQFF. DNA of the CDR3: TGTGCCAGCAGCCCCCTAGGGCGGGGGGACTACAATGAGCAGTTCTTC.

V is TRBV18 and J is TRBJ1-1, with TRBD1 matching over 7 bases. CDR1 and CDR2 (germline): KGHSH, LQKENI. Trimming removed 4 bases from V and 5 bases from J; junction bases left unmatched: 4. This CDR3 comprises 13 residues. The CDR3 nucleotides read TGTGCCAGCTCACAGGGGGCTACTACTGAAGCTTTCTTT. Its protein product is CASSQGATTEAFF.

CDR3 DNA sequence: TGTGCCAGCAGCTTGGGGACAGGGGCGACAGATACGCAGTATTTT. Residues: CASSLGTGATDTQYF. The chain links TRBV7-9 to TRBJ2-3; 10 bases line up with TRBD1. This CDR3 has 15 amino acids. Germline V gives CDR1 SEHNR, CDR2 FQNEAQ (reference sequence). Germline trimming cut 3 bases from V and 3 bases from J; bases unmatched to any gene: 3.

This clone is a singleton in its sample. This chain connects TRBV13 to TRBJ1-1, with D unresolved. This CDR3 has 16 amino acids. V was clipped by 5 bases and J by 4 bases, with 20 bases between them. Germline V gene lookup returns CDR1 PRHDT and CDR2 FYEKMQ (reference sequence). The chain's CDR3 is CASSQAGLGKTTEAFF. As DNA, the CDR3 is TGTGCCAGCAGCCAAGCGGGATTAGGGAAGACCACTGAAGCTTTCTTT.

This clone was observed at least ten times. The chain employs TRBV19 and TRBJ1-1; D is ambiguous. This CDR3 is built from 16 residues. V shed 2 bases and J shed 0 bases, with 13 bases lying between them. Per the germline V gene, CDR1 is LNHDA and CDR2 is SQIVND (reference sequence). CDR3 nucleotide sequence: TGTGCCAGTAGTATAAAGAGGAGGCTTATGAACACTGAAGCTTTCTTT. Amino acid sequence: CASSIKRRLMNTEAFF.

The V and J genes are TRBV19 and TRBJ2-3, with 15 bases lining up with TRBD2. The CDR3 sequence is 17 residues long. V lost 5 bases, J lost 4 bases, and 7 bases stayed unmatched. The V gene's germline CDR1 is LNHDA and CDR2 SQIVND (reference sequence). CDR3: CASSLGTSGGPADTQYF. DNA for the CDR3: TGTGCCAGTAGTCTGGGGACTAGCGGGGGGCCCGCAGATACGCAGTATTTT.

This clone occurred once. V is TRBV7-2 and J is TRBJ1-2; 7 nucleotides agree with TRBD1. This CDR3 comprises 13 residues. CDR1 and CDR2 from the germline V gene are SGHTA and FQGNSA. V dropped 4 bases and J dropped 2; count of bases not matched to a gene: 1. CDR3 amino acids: CASSWGQNYGYTF. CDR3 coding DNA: TGTGCCAGCAGCTGGGGACAGAACTATGGCTACACCTTC. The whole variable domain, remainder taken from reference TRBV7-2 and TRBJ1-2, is GAGVSQSPSNKVTEKGKDVELRCDPISGHTALYWYRQSLGQGLEFLIYFQGNSAPDKSGLPSDRFSAERTGGSVSTLTIQRTQQEDSAVYLCASSWGQNYGYTFGSGTRLTVV.

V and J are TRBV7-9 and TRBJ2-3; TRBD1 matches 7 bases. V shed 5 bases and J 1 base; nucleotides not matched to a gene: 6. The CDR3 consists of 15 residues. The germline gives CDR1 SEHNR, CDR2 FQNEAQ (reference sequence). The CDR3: CASSGQAGGTDTQYF. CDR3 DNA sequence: TGTGCCAGCAGCGGACAGGCCGGGGGCACAGATACGCAGTATTTT.

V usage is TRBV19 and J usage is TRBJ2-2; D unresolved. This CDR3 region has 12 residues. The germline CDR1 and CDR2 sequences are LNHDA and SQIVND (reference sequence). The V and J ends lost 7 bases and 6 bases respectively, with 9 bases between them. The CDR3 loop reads CASTGVAGELFF. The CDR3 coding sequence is TGTGCCAGTACCGGTGTCGCCGGGGAGCTGTTTTTT.

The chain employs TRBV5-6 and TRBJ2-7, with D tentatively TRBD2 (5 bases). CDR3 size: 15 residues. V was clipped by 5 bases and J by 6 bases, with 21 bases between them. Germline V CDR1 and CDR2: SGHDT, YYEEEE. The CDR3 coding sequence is TGTGCCAGCAGGGACCTCAGGACTCGGATCGCCGAGCAGTACTTC. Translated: CASRDLRTRIAEQYF.

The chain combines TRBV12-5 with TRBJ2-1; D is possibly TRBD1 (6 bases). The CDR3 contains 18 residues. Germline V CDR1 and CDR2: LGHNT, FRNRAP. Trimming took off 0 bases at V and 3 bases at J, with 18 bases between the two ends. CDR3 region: CASGLVPLGALGYNEQFF. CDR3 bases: TGTGCTAGTGGTTTGGTACCCCTGGGGGCCCTTGGCTACAATGAGCAGTTCTTC. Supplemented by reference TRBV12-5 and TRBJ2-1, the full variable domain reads DARVTQTPRHKVTEMGQEVTMRCQPILGHNTVFWYRQTMMQGLELLAYFRNRAPLDDSGMPKDRFSAEMPDATLATLKIQPSEPRDSAVYFCASGLVPLGALGYNEQFFGPGTRLTVL.